What follows are 13 T cell receptor beta chains derived from one specimen sequenced in a study of T cells in Graves' hyperthyroidism and ophthalmopathy (dated by TCRdb to about 2019). Receptor amplification or capture employed multiplex PCR. The data were produced on an Illumina HiSeq 2000. TCR beta CDR3 regions were amplified from RNA transcripts. For the first round of RT-PCR on the TCR CDR3, the HTBI primer set was used together with the Qiagen OneStep RT-PCR kit. TCRdb applied fastp at Q25 and MiXCR to the public reads, then kept only in-frame beta chains. Each CDR3 protein appears once, grouped with its most common genes and DNA. Present in this sample are some 200,000 distinct CDR3 sequences, 15% to 20% of which were seen just once. The ten largest clones add up to 50% of the sample. Specimen: blood. Every receptor here comes from a man aged 45 to 65 with Graves' hyperthyroidism.

This clonotype was seen repeatedly, ten times or more. This sequence joins TRBV7-9 and TRBJ2-7; maybe TRBD1 (5 bases). V dropped 5 bases and J dropped 1 base, with 24 bases sitting between them. The CDR3 is made up of 18 amino acids. The germline gives CDR1 SEHNR, CDR2 FQNEAQ (reference sequence). Here the CDR3 DNA reads TGTGCCAGCAGCCCAAGAGACGACAGAACCACGATATCCTACGAGCAGTACTTC. As protein: CASSPRDDRTTISYEQYF.

This clonotype was observed many times. The chain couples TRBV18 to TRBJ2-1; TRBD2 might be the D (5 bases). The ends were cut back, 3 bases at V and 7 bases at J, with 19 bases in the middle. This CDR3 has 16 residues. The germline V gene encodes CDR1 KGHSH and CDR2 LQKENI. CDR3 protein: CASSPTRWGVRNEQFF. CDR3 in DNA: TGTGCCAGCTCACCCACCCGGTGGGGAGTAAGGAATGAGCAGTTCTTC.

This clonotype was counted at least ten times. The chain couples TRBV18 to TRBJ2-2, with unresolved D. Trimming stripped 4 bases from V and 1 base from J, with 13 bases between. The CDR3 runs 16 residues. CDR1 and CDR2 (germline): KGHSH, LQKENI. This CDR3 reads CASSQQRLENTGELFF. Here the CDR3 DNA reads TGTGCCAGCTCACAACAGAGACTTGAGAACACCGGGGAGCTGTTTTTT.

This clonotype was observed many times. This chain connects TRBV5-1 to TRBJ2-1, with D unclear. V lost 4 bases and J lost 3, with 8 bases in between. Germline CDR1 is SGHRS and CDR2 is YFSETQ. The CDR3 loop spans 13 amino acids. CDR3 amino acids: CASSQQSYNEQFF. CDR3 DNA sequence: TGCGCCAGCAGCCAACAGAGCTACAATGAGCAGTTCTTC.

The chain combines TRBV7-8 with TRBJ2-5; 7 bases are a match to TRBD2. Germline-derived CDR1 and CDR2 are SGHVS and FQNEAQ. V shed 3 bases, J shed 7 bases, and the junction held 5 bases outside the gene matches. The CDR3 contains 13 residues. The CDR3 DNA follows: TGTGCCAGCAGCTTCCGAGGGAGGGGGACCCAGTACTTC. Translating gives CASSFRGRGTQYF. Filled out from reference TRBV7-8 and TRBJ2-5, the complete variable domain reads GAGVSQSPRYKVAKRGQDVALRCDPISGHVSLFWYQQALGQGPEFLTYFQNEAQLDKSGLPSDRFFAERPEGSVSTLKIQRTQQEDSAVYLCASSFRGRGTQYFGPGTRLLVL.

This clonotype was recorded many times. The CDR3 reads CAISADPSSGANVLTF. The CDR3 DNA follows: TGTGCCATCAGTGCGGACCCCAGCTCTGGGGCCAACGTCCTGACTTTC. The chain employs TRBV10-3 and TRBJ2-6; no reliable D call. V was shortened by 4 bases and J by 0 bases, with 10 bases between the two germline ends. Germline V gives CDR1 ENHRY, CDR2 SYGVKD. The CDR3 runs to 16 residues.

The chain employs TRBV28 and TRBJ2-7; no reliable D call. There are 11 residues in the CDR3. V lost 2 bases and J lost 6, with 5 bases in between. Germline lookup yields CDR1 MDHEN and CDR2 SYDVKM. CDR3 in DNA: TGTGCCAGCAGTTTAAGGTTCGAGCAGTACTTC. It encodes CASSLRFEQYF. The full variable domain, in which reference TRBV28 and TRBJ2-7 provide the parts outside the CDR3, is DVKVTQSSRYLVKRTGEKVFLECVQDMDHENMFWYRQDPGLGLRLIYFSYDVKMKEKGDIPEGYSVSREKKERFSLILESASTNQTSMYLCASSLRFEQYFGPGTRLTVT.

The sample holds many counts of this clonotype. The genes are TRBV7-9 and TRBJ2-3; D is unresolved. Trimming cost V 1 base and J 6 bases, with 14 bases left between them. The CDR3 runs 15 residues. From germline, CDR1 is SEHNR and CDR2 FQNEAQ (reference sequence). The CDR3 sequence is CASSLGYPPADTQYF. The CDR3 DNA sequence: TGTGCCAGCAGCTTAGGTTACCCCCCGGCGGATACGCAGTATTTT.

Notes on this clonotype: The junction and the germline gene differ at one end; a read error may be behind it. The chain uses TRBV6-1 and TRBJ1-6, with D unclear. The CDR3 runs to 15 residues. CDR1 and CDR2 from the germline V gene are MNHNS and SASEGT. The CDR3 is CASSEDGKTNSPLYF. CDR3 sequence (DNA): TGTGCCAGCAGTGAAGATGGCAAGACTAATTCACCCCTCTACTTT.

The table lists this clonotype with many counts. The chain combines TRBV2 with TRBJ2-1; D not certain. The germline CDR1 and CDR2 sequences are SNHLY and FYNNEI. This CDR3 has 15 amino acids. The ends were cut back, 6 bases at V and 2 bases at J, with 14 bases in the middle. This CDR3 reads CASRPSEQPYNEQFF. CDR3 DNA sequence: TGTGCCAGCAGGCCGTCGGAACAGCCCTACAATGAGCAGTTCTTC.

This clonotype has at least ten counts. The gene calls are TRBV7-2 and TRBJ2-1; possible D gene TRBD2, 6 bases. This CDR3 has 16 amino acids. Germline V gene lookup returns CDR1 SGHTA and CDR2 FQGNSA. The V end lost 3 bases, the J end lost 0 bases, and 12 bases lay between the germline ends. The chain's CDR3 is CASSLTVAASYNEQFF. The DNA for the CDR3 is TGTGCCAGCAGCTTGACAGTAGCGGCCTCCTACAATGAGCAGTTCTTC. The full variable domain, in which reference TRBV7-2 and TRBJ2-1 provide the parts outside the CDR3, is GAGVSQSPSNKVTEKGKDVELRCDPISGHTALYWYRQSLGQGLEFLIYFQGNSAPDKSGLPSDRFSAERTGGSVSTLTIQRTQQEDSAVYLCASSLTVAASYNEQFFGPGTRLTVL.

At least ten counts were recorded for this clonotype. This sequence joins TRBV6-2 or TRBV6-3 and TRBJ2-7; D is possibly TRBD1 (6 bases). The CDR3 consists of 14 residues. V shed 5 bases and J shed 2 bases, with 13 bases lying between them. Per germline, CDR1 MNHEY and CDR2 SVGEGT. CDR3 loop: CASSVRDTAYEQYF. The CDR3 DNA is TGTGCCAGCAGTGTCCGGGACACAGCCTACGAGCAGTACTTC.

This clonotype has only a few counts. The chain has TRBV18 and TRBJ2-7; D remains unclear. Germline-derived CDR1 and CDR2 are KGHSH and LQKENI. Trimming cost V 5 bases and J 6 bases, with 11 bases left between them. The length of the CDR3 is 12 residues. The DNA for the CDR3 is TGTGCCAGCTCAAATACCGGCCTCGAGCAGTACTTC. Translated: CASSNTGLEQYF.